Shown below are 5 T cell receptor beta chains from a single sample sequenced in a study of control samples from healthy donors and cancer patients. Measured with immunoSEQ multiplex PCR; TCRdb has only the in-frame clones, and not every one. The top ten clones hold around 7.3% of a sample with approximately 150,000 clones, roughly nine tenths of them seen once. Sequenced input: blood. The source of these receptors is a young man in good health.

The V and J genes are TRBV3-1 (or the pseudogene TRBV3-2) and TRBJ1-3, with D perhaps matching TRBD1 (5 bases). The germline gives CDR1 LGHDT, CDR2 YNNKEL (reference sequence). Trimming shortened V by 2 bases and J by 3 bases, and 8 bases separated the two germline ends. The CDR3 runs to 14 residues. For the CDR3, the DNA is TGTGCCAGCAGCCAACCGGGGCTTGGAAACACCATATATTTT. Translation gives CASSQPGLGNTIYF.

The chain has TRBV7-3 and TRBJ1-1; perhaps TRBD1 as D (6 bases). CDR3 length: 14 amino acids. Looked up from germline, CDR1 is SGHTA and CDR2 is FQGTGA. Deletions cut 1 base from V and 4 bases from J, with 10 bases between. The CDR3: CASSLRGGGTEAFF. The CDR3 nucleotides are TGTGCCAGCAGCTTAAGAGGGGGTGGCACTGAAGCTTTCTTT.

The chain carries TRBV6-1 and TRBJ1-1; unclear D gene. CDR1 and CDR2 (germline): MNHNS, SASEGT. V shed 1 base and J shed 8 bases, with 14 bases lying between them. CDR3 size: 14 residues. The CDR3 loop is CASSEGSGLREAFF. CDR3 nucleotides: TGTGCCAGCAGTGAAGGTTCAGGTCTCCGAGAAGCTTTCTTT.

The rearrangement joins TRBV6-4 to TRBJ1-1; no clear D gene. CDR1 and CDR2 from the germline V gene are MRHNA and SNTAGT. The ends were cut back, 4 bases at V and 4 bases at J, with 7 bases in the middle. The CDR3 extends over 12 amino acids. The CDR3 region is CASSGWVTEAFF. The CDR3, as DNA: TGTGCCAGCAGTGGGTGGGTCACTGAAGCTTTCTTT.

V usage is TRBV7-9 and J usage is TRBJ2-3; tentative D call: TRBD2 (6 bases). The ends were cut back, 1 base at V and 2 bases at J, with 16 bases in the middle. Germline loops: CDR1 SEHNR, CDR2 FQNEAQ (reference sequence). This CDR3 comprises 17 residues. The CDR3: CASSLGTGAGSTDTQYF. In DNA, the CDR3 is TGTGCCAGCAGCTTAGGGACTGGGGCGGGGTCCACAGATACGCAGTATTTT.